This T cell receptor beta chain comes out of a study of cytomegalovirus exposure and HLA in healthy donors. As for the study in general: There were under 130 million unique TCR beta sequences, drawn from approximately 180 million T cells, in an earlier analysis.

Both 60 Vbeta primers and 13 Jbeta primers went into the PCR. Data came from immunoSEQ multiplex PCR; TCRdb stores just in-frame clones and leaves some out. The sample includes fewer than 150,000 clones, around four fifths of them seen just once. As for this clone: Its target is not known.

The study's findings and limits: Certain indistinguishable V segments, among them TRBV6-2 and TRBV6-3, were excluded. It was shown in a later analysis that HLA-associated TCR beta chains were more clonally expanded than other, equally common chains.

The CDR3 spans 11 residues. Trimming pared 9 bases from V and 14 bases from J, leaving 14 bases between. Per germline, CDR1 SNHLY and CDR2 FYNNEI. The sequenced material came from PBMCs. The receptor comes from a man aged 25-40 years in good health and CMV-seronegative. The V call is TRBV2, the J call TRBJ1-6, with a weak D call TRBD1 (6 bases). The CDR3 sequence: CARGWGRALHF. The CDR3 DNA is TGTGCCAGGGGATGGGGGCGAGCCCTCCACTTT.